This TCR beta chain is from a study of blood T cells in healthy people across ages. Whole-study findings and limits: Significant beta diversity loss was already apparent by age approximately 37, declining roughly linearly.

With a J-beta primer mix and a sample-barcoded 5' primer, a second PCR ran about 7 to 11 cycles. TCRdb reprocessed the 5' RACE reads via MiXCR and lists one record per CDR3 protein. The sample gives 650,000 to 800,000 distinct CDR3 sequences, under 45% of which show up once; under 20% is in the top ten. In regard to this clonotype: The target antigen is unknown.

This sequence was found in a man in his sixties in good health. Sequenced sample: blood.

This chain's CDR3 is CASSQDLGLNTIYF. The CDR3 region has the DNA TGCGCCAGCAGCCAAGATTTGGGGTTAAACACCATATATTTT. The rearrangement joins TRBV4-3 to TRBJ1-3; unclear D gene. The CDR3 runs 14 residues. V shed 0 bases and J shed 6 bases, with 9 bases lying between them. CDR1 is LGHNA, CDR2 YSLEER, per germline.